This T cell receptor (beta chain) was recorded in a study of tumor-infiltrating lymphocytes in oesophageal squamous cell carcinoma. This CDR3 has 12 residues. CDR1 is SGHVT and CDR2 is SQSDAQ in the germline V gene. V lost 4 bases, J lost 13 bases, and 16 bases lay in between. Each CDR3 protein is one row after TCRdb ran MiXCR on the PCR reads. Of approximately 12,000 distinct CDR3 sequences in the sample, approximately 59% are singletons; the top ten hold approximately 25%. The chain uses TRBV7-4 and TRBJ2-5; D possibly corresponds to TRBD2 (6 bases). The receptor's source is a male donor with esophageal squamous cell carcinoma. Sample: esophageal tumor tissue. CDR3 in DNA: TGTGCCAGCAGCTCCGGGACTCACCATCTGTACTTC. It yields the protein CASSSGTHHLYF.